The present TCR beta chain was sequenced within a study of shared clonotypes between healthy human individuals. Findings of the study overall: Memory subsets generally showed lower estimated richness than naive subsets.

Worth noting for this clone: Its antigen remains unidentified.

Measured with immunoSEQ multiplex PCR; TCRdb has only the in-frame clones, and not every one. The data hold 110,000 or so clones, with about 67% observed a single time. The V end lost 7 bases, the J end lost 2 bases, and 12 bases lay between the germline ends. CDR1 and CDR2 (germline): MNHEY, SMNVEV (reference sequence). CDR3 size: 14 residues. Sequencing was carried out using memory CD8+ T cells sorted from blood. Indicated subset: CD45RO+ cells pooled with CCR7-negative TemRA cells. The chain employs TRBV27 and TRBJ2-1; D remains unclear. The TCR was taken from a young woman in good health. CDR3 coding DNA: TGTGCCAGCACCCTCGGGTTAGCCTACAATGAGCAGTTCTTC. Residues: CASTLGLAYNEQFF.